What follows are 27 T cell receptor beta chains derived from one specimen sequenced in a study of T cells after yellow fever vaccination. TCRdb independently ran MiXCR on the 5' RACE reads; one entry per CDR3 protein. Found here are some 550,000 distinct CDR3 sequences, about 19% of them singletons; the top ten hold roughly 13%. Sequencing used PBMCs, obtained 15 days after the yellow fever booster vaccination. The receptor source for this set is a young man who received the YFV17D yellow fever vaccine.

This clonotype occurred a few times. The rearrangement links TRBV7-9 to TRBJ2-1, with D perhaps matching TRBD1 or TRBD2 (5 bases each). Germline CDR1 SEHNR, CDR2 FQNEAQ (reference sequence). Trimming cost V 1 base and J 4 bases, with 11 bases left between them. The CDR3 spans 15 residues. The CDR3 nucleotides are TGTGCCAGCAGCTTAGGAAGAGGGGTTTACAATGAGCAGTTCTTC. Translating it yields CASSLGRGVYNEQFF.

This clonotype was counted a few times. The rearrangement uses TRBV5-4 and TRBJ2-7, with a weak D call TRBD2 (5 bases). This CDR3 is built from 14 residues. V dropped 0 bases and J dropped 7 bases, with 14 bases sitting between them. CDR1 is SGHNT and CDR2 is YYREEE in the germline V gene (reference sequence). CDR3 sequence: CASSLAGVLGEQYF. CDR3 nucleotide sequence: TGTGCCAGCAGCTTGGCCGGGGTTCTAGGTGAGCAGTACTTC.

The V gene is TRBV10-3, the J gene TRBJ2-5; the match to TRBD2 covers 7 bases. Germline V gene lookup returns CDR1 ENHRY and CDR2 SYGVKD. This CDR3 is built from 16 residues. With 6 bases clipped from V and 3 bases from J, the junction kept 13 bases outside the gene matches. Here the CDR3 DNA reads TGTGCCATCAGCCACCGTGGCGGGAGAGGTGAAGAGACCCAGTACTTC. It translates to CAISHRGGRGEETQYF.

Here the CDR3 DNA reads TGTGCCAGCAGCTTGTCCGGCACGACCCGAGGCGAGCAGTACTTC. This encodes CASSLSGTTRGEQYF. The chain links TRBV7-2 to TRBJ2-7, with unresolved D. This CDR3 is 15 amino acids long. Trimming left V 3 bases short and J 6 bases short, with 18 bases between. Germline V gene lookup returns CDR1 SGHTA and CDR2 FQGNSA.

As for this clonotype: A read error may produce the germline difference seen at one junction end. This chain joins TRBV5-1 and TRBJ1-1, with D hard to call. This CDR3 is built from 14 residues. CDR1 and CDR2 (germline): SGHRS, YFSETQ. CDR3 DNA sequence: TGTGCCAGCAGCTTAGTTGCAGAGAACACTGAAGCTTTCTTT. Translation: CASSLVAENTEAFF.

The rearrangement joins TRBV27 to TRBJ2-2; 7 bases line up with TRBD2. The CDR3 sequence is 16 residues long. J was trimmed by 5 bases and V by 7 bases; bases with no gene match: 13. The V gene's germline CDR1 is MNHEY and CDR2 SMNVEV (reference sequence). The CDR3 bases are TGTGCCAGCACTGGGGGGAGCGGGACTGTTACCGGGGAGCTGTTTTTT. Protein product: CASTGGSGTVTGELFF.

This chain joins TRBV6-5 and TRBJ1-4; perhaps TRBD1 as D (6 bases). V was trimmed by 4 bases and J by 1 base, leaving 10 bases between them. Looked up from germline, CDR1 is MNHEY and CDR2 is SVGAGI. The length of the CDR3 is 15 residues. CDR3 DNA: TGTGCCAGCAGTTCGAGGGGGGGAACTAATGAAAAACTGTTTTTT. Protein sequence: CASSSRGGTNEKLFF.

The chain uses TRBV7-2 and TRBJ2-2; 7 bases map to TRBD2. After removal of 1 base from V and 5 bases from J, the junction contained 4 bases not matched to a gene. Germline CDR1 and CDR2: SGHTA and FQGNSA. The CDR3 contains 15 residues. The DNA for the CDR3 is TGTGCCAGCAGCTTAGGGGGCGGGGGTACCGGGGAGCTGTTTTTT. Translating it yields CASSLGGGGTGELFF.

In DNA form, the CDR3 reads TGCAGCGTTACAGGGGTTGGTTCCGAGCAGTACTTC. It codes for CSVTGVGSEQYF. The rearrangement joins TRBV29-1 to TRBJ2-7; the match to TRBD1 covers 7 bases. CDR1 SQVTM and CDR2 ANQGSEA come from the germline V gene. V shed 5 bases and J 6 bases; nucleotides not matched to a gene: 7. The CDR3 runs to 12 residues.

The chain carries TRBV30 and TRBJ2-7; maybe TRBD1 (5 bases). V lost 0 bases, J lost 1 base, and 19 bases lay in between. The germline gives CDR1 GTSNPN, CDR2 SVGIG (reference sequence). The CDR3 spans 17 residues. The CDR3 DNA is TGTGCCTGGAGTGTACCGCGGCGACAGAGGTTTTCCTACGAGCAGTACTTC. Translation gives CAWSVPRRQRFSYEQYF.

For the CDR3, the DNA is TGTGCCAGCAGATCACTAGCGGGGGACAATTTCTACGAGCAGTACTTC. This codes for CASRSLAGDNFYEQYF. This chain connects TRBV7-2 to TRBJ2-7, with TRBD2 matching over 11 bases. The trim removed 6 bases at V and 3 bases at J, leaving 10 bases unmatched. Germline V CDR1 and CDR2: SGHTA, FQGNSA. The CDR3 runs to 16 residues.

V is TRBV9 and J is TRBJ2-7, with D perhaps matching TRBD2 (6 bases). CDR3 length: 15 residues. Germline V gene lookup returns CDR1 SGDLS and CDR2 YYNGEE. The germline V and J ends were trimmed by 0 bases and 3 bases, with 13 bases remaining between them. CDR3 amino acids: CASSVDWGVNYEQYF. For the CDR3, the DNA is TGTGCCAGCAGCGTAGATTGGGGGGTGAACTACGAGCAGTACTTC.

This clonotype was counted many times. The chain uses TRBV12-3 or TRBV12-4 and TRBJ1-1; D unresolved. Between the trimmed V and J ends, which lost 0 bases and 6 bases, there was a span of 8 bases. The CDR3 loop spans 13 amino acids. The CDR3 sequence: CASSLAPLAEAFF. CDR3 bases: TGTGCCAGCAGTTTAGCTCCCCTCGCTGAAGCTTTCTTT.

CDR3 coding DNA: TGCAGCGTGACCCGCATGGGGGTCGGCAATGAGCAGTTCTTC. It codes for CSVTRMGVGNEQFF. V is TRBV29-1 and J is TRBJ2-1; D tentatively fits TRBD1 or TRBD2 (5 bases each). This CDR3 is 14 amino acids long. Germline values: CDR1 SQVTM, CDR2 ANQGSEA. The ends were cut back, 6 bases at V and 6 bases at J, with 18 bases in the middle.

The chain employs TRBV10-3 and TRBJ2-5, with 7 positions matching TRBD1. This CDR3 spans 14 amino acids. Germline values: CDR1 ENHRY, CDR2 SYGVKD. The J segment lost 9 bases and the V segment lost 0 bases, leaving 7 bases of the junction unmatched. The CDR3 here is CAISESRDRVSQYF. The DNA for the CDR3 is TGTGCCATCAGTGAGTCGAGAGACAGGGTGTCCCAGTACTTC.

This chain links TRBV29-1 with TRBJ2-7, with TRBD2 matching 10 bases. V lost 4 bases, J lost 3 bases, and 12 bases stayed unmatched. The CDR3 length is 16 residues. Per germline, CDR1 SQVTM and CDR2 ANQGSEA. CDR3 region: CSVVGDASGRVYEQYF. The CDR3 DNA is TGCAGCGTTGTCGGTGACGCTAGCGGGAGAGTCTACGAGCAGTACTTC.

This clonotype was observed a few times. V and J are TRBV5-1 and TRBJ2-5; 7 nucleotides agree with TRBD2. Germline loops: CDR1 SGHRS, CDR2 YFSETQ. The CDR3 covers 14 residues. Trimming at V came to 0 bases and at J to 5 bases, leaving 4 bases not matched to a gene. The CDR3 DNA reads as TGCGCCAGCAGCTTGGGGCGGGAGTTGGAGACCCAGTACTTC. Translated: CASSLGRELETQYF.

This clonotype turned up a few times. This chain links TRBV5-1 with TRBJ2-1; D perhaps matches TRBD2 (5 bases). CDR3 length equals 12 residues. The V gene's germline CDR1 is SGHRS and CDR2 YFSETQ. Between the trimmed V and J ends, which lost 0 bases and 9 bases, there was a span of 7 bases. DNA for the CDR3: TGCGCCAGCAGCTTGGCGGGGAGTGAGCAGTTCTTC. Its translation: CASSLAGSEQFF.

This clonotype was seen a handful of times. The rearrangement uses TRBV29-1 and TRBJ2-1; D is ambiguous. The V end was cut by 7 bases, the J end by 6 bases, with 13 bases between. Germline-derived CDR1 and CDR2 are SQVTM and ANQGSEA. The CDR3 loop spans 12 amino acids. The CDR3 is CSAWLVSNEQFF. CDR3 DNA sequence: TGCAGCGCGTGGCTAGTAAGCAATGAGCAGTTCTTC.

This sequence joins TRBV19 and TRBJ2-1, with D unresolved. Germline lookup yields CDR1 LNHDA and CDR2 SQIVND (reference sequence). The CDR3 has 13 amino acids. Trimming cost V 4 bases and J 2 bases, with 6 bases left between them. The CDR3 sequence is CASSRAPYNEQFF. The DNA for the CDR3 is TGTGCCAGTAGTAGGGCTCCCTACAATGAGCAGTTCTTC.

The J gene is TRBJ2-3, the V gene TRBV29-1; 7 positions match TRBD1. V lost 6 bases and J lost 0; bases outside the gene matches: 6. The length of the CDR3 is 14 residues. Germline V gene sequence: CDR1 SQVTM, CDR2 ANQGSEA. In DNA, the CDR3 is TGCAGCGTCTCCGACAGGGTCAGCACAGATACGCAGTATTTT. Protein: CSVSDRVSTDTQYF.

The gene calls are TRBV12-3 or TRBV12-4 and TRBJ2-7; 10 bases are a match to TRBD2. With 3 bases clipped from V and 8 bases from J, the junction kept 7 bases outside the gene matches. This CDR3 is 14 amino acids long. As DNA, the CDR3 is TGTGCCAGCAGTTTTACTAGCGGGACAACCCAGCAGTACTTC. Amino acid sequence: CASSFTSGTTQQYF.

The V and J genes are TRBV7-2 and TRBJ2-1; the match to TRBD1 covers 7 bases. V was clipped by 5 bases and J by 6 bases; unmatched bases: 10. This CDR3 comprises 15 residues. Germline CDR1 and CDR2: SGHTA and FQGNSA. The CDR3 protein is CASSIGTESFNEQFF. CDR3 sequence (DNA): TGTGCCAGCAGCATCGGGACAGAGTCTTTCAATGAGCAGTTCTTC.

J is TRBJ2-7 and V is TRBV6-1, with 10 bases that match TRBD1. The length of the CDR3 is 16 residues. Germline CDR1 MNHNS, CDR2 SASEGT. The ends lost 6 bases at V and 1 base at J; junction bases unmatched: 9. In DNA form, the CDR3 reads TGTGCCAGCAGCCCAACCCGGGACAGGGGATCCTACGAGCAGTACTTC. This gives the protein CASSPTRDRGSYEQYF.

The gene calls are TRBV7-2 and TRBJ2-2; no reliable D call. Trimming cost V 3 bases and J 1 base, with 9 bases left between them. CDR1 and CDR2 (germline): SGHTA, FQGNSA. This CDR3 has 15 residues. As DNA, the CDR3 is TGTGCCAGCAGCTTCCTAAGTGGGAACACCGGGGAGCTGTTTTTT. Amino acid sequence: CASSFLSGNTGELFF.

Comment on this clonotype: At one end the junction does not follow the germline gene, possibly because of a read error. This sequence joins TRBV7-2 and TRBJ1-1; no clear D. This CDR3 has 13 amino acids. CDR1 is SGHTA and CDR2 is FQGNSA in the germline V gene. This CDR3 is CASSKAANAEAFF. Here the CDR3 DNA reads TGTGCCAGCAGCAAGGCGGCGAACGCTGAAGCTTTCTTT. The full variable domain, rest sourced from reference TRBV7-2 and TRBJ1-1, is GAGVSQSPSNKVTEKGKDVELRCDPISGHTALYWYRQSLGQGLEFLIYFQGNSAPDKSGLPSDRFSAERTGGSVSTLTIQRTQQEDSAVYLCASSKAANAEAFFGQGTRLTVV.

Here the CDR3 reads CASSHSTSGRERGDTQYF. CDR3 in DNA: TGTGCCAGCAGCCACTCGACTAGCGGGAGGGAAAGGGGAGATACGCAGTATTTT. This chain links TRBV11-2 with TRBJ2-3, with TRBD2 matching over 14 bases. The V gene's germline CDR1 is SGHAT and CDR2 FQNNGV. CDR3 length: 18 residues. With V trimmed by 5 bases and J by 5 bases, 12 bases remained unmatched.